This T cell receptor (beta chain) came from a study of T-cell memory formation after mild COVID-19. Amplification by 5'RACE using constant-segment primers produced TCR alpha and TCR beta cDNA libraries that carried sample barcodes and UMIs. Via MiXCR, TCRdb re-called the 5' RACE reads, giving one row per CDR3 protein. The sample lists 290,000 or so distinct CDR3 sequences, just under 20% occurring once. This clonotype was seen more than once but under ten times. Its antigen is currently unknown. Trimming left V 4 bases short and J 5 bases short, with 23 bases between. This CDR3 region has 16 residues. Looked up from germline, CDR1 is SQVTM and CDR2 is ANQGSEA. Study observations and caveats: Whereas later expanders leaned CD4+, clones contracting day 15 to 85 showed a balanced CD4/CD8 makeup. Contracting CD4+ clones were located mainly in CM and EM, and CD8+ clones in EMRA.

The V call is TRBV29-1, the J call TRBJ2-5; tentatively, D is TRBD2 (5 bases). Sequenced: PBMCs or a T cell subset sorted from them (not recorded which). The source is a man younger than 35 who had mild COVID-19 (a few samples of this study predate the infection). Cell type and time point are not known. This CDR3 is CSVGSLRAQRRETQYF. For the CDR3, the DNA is TGCAGCGTTGGAAGTCTACGGGCCCAAAGGAGGGAGACCCAGTACTTC.